The rows below give T cell receptor beta chains drawn from one sample of a study of T cells in Graves' hyperthyroidism and ophthalmopathy. TCRdb itself ran the multiplex PCR reads through MiXCR, one entry per CDR3 protein. The table shows around 520,000 distinct CDR3 sequences, with 14% occurring only once. Sequencing was done on a sample of blood. The receptors were gathered from a middle-aged woman with Graves' hyperthyroidism. Both conserved end residues are part of each CDR3. Each record gives: D gene, J gene, V gene, clone size, CDR3 DNA, CDR3 protein. D genes are given only for firm matches. Clone size is shown for a subset of rows, as once, few, many or a class of expanded clone.

D gene: .
J gene: TRBJ2-7
V gene: TRBV7-8
clone size: many
CDR3 DNA: TGTGCCAGCAGCCCGAGTATAGTGGGGGAATACTACGAGCAGTACTTC
CDR3 protein: CASSPSIVGEYYEQYF

D gene: TRBD2
J gene: TRBJ2-3
V gene: TRBV20-1
clone size: .
CDR3 DNA: TGCAGTGCTACACCAGGACTAGGAATGTATTTT
CDR3 protein: CSATPGLGMYF

D gene: TRBD2
J gene: TRBJ2-1
V gene: TRBV6-2/TRBV6-3
clone size: .
CDR3 DNA: TGTGCCAGCAGTGGCCGACTAGCGGGAGTTAGGGCCTACAATGAGCAGTTCTTC
CDR3 protein: CASSGRLAGVRAYNEQFF

D gene: .
J gene: TRBJ2-7
V gene: TRBV30
clone size: .
CDR3 DNA: TGTGCCTGGGGGTTCTACGAGCAGTACTTC
CDR3 protein: CAWGFYEQYF

D gene: .
J gene: TRBJ2-3
V gene: TRBV19
clone size: few
CDR3 DNA: TGTGCCAGTAGATACCAGGGCACAGATACGCAGTATTTT
CDR3 protein: CASRYQGTDTQYF

D gene: .
J gene: TRBJ2-2
V gene: TRBV20-1
clone size: .
CDR3 DNA: TGCAGTGCTAGAGATCCGGGGGCACAGGGCGGGGAGCTGTTTTTT
CDR3 protein: CSARDPGAQGGELFF

D gene: TRBD1
J gene: TRBJ1-2
V gene: TRBV29-1
clone size: .
CDR3 DNA: TGCAGCGTTGGCCAGGGGGCTTTAAACTATGGCTACACCTTC
CDR3 protein: CSVGQGALNYGYTF

D gene: .
J gene: TRBJ1-4
V gene: TRBV20-1
clone size: many
CDR3 DNA: TGCAGTGCTAGAGATCCGGGAGGGGGGGATGAAAAACTGTTTTTT
CDR3 protein: CSARDPGGGDEKLFF

D gene: .
J gene: TRBJ2-3
V gene: TRBV7-9
clone size: many
CDR3 DNA: TGTGCCAGCAGCCCTAGTCATAGCACAGATACGCAGTATTTT
CDR3 protein: CASSPSHSTDTQYF

D gene: .
J gene: TRBJ2-4
V gene: TRBV6-1
clone size: .
CDR3 DNA: TGTGCCAGCAGTGAAGCTTCCAAAAACATTCAGTACTTC
CDR3 protein: CASSEASKNIQYF

D gene: TRBD1
J gene: TRBJ2-5
V gene: TRBV5-1
clone size: few
CDR3 DNA: TGCGCCAGCAGTGGACAGGGGGCCCCAGAGACCCAGTACTTC
CDR3 protein: CASSGQGAPETQYF

D gene: .
J gene: TRBJ2-3
V gene: TRBV13
clone size: many
CDR3 DNA: TGTGCCAGCAGCTTCGGGTGGGGCCCCACAGATACGCAGTATTTT
CDR3 protein: CASSFGWGPTDTQYF

D gene: .
J gene: TRBJ2-3
V gene: TRBV28
clone size: few
CDR3 DNA: TGTGCCAGCAGTTTATTTGGGTTTCCGAGCACAGATACGCAGTATTTT
CDR3 protein: CASSLFGFPSTDTQYF

D gene: .
J gene: TRBJ1-2
V gene: TRBV5-1
clone size: many
CDR3 DNA: TGCGCCAGCAGCTTGGAAGACAACAACTATGGCTACACCTTC
CDR3 protein: CASSLEDNNYGYTF

D gene: .
J gene: TRBJ1-5
V gene: TRBV28
clone size: many
CDR3 DNA: TGTGCCAGCAGGCTCCCGGGGGTCGGAGGCAATCAGCCCCAGCATTTT
CDR3 protein: CASRLPGVGGNQPQHF

D gene: TRBD2
J gene: TRBJ2-7
V gene: TRBV29-1
clone size: .
CDR3 DNA: TGCAGCGTTGAAGATCGGGGTAGCGGGAGTTCCGGCGAGCAGTACTTC
CDR3 protein: CSVEDRGSGSSGEQYF

D gene: .
J gene: TRBJ2-7
V gene: TRBV29-1
clone size: few
CDR3 DNA: TGCAGCGTTGTAGAGGGTTACGAGCAGTACTTC
CDR3 protein: CSVVEGYEQYF

D gene: .
J gene: TRBJ2-6
V gene: TRBV10-2
clone size: .
CDR3 DNA: TGCGCCAGCAGTGAGTCCCCAGCGGGTGCTAGATCAGTTTCTGGGGCCAACGTCCTGACTTTC
CDR3 protein: CASSESPAGARSVSGANVLTF

D gene: .
J gene: TRBJ2-1
V gene: TRBV9
clone size: .
CDR3 DNA: TGTGCCAGCAGCGTAACGGGTGAGCAGTTCTTC
CDR3 protein: CASSVTGEQFF

D gene: TRBD1
J gene: TRBJ1-5
V gene: TRBV3-1
clone size: many
CDR3 DNA: TGTGCCAGCAGCCAAGAGAAGTGGGACAGCCTTTTTAGCAATCAGCCCCAGCATTTT
CDR3 protein: CASSQEKWDSLFSNQPQHF

D gene: .
J gene: TRBJ2-6
V gene: TRBV2
clone size: many
CDR3 DNA: TGTGCCAGCAGTGGAGGACAAGACTCTGGGGCCAACGTCCTGACTTTC
CDR3 protein: CASSGGQDSGANVLTF

D gene: .
J gene: TRBJ1-5
V gene: TRBV19
clone size: few
CDR3 DNA: TGTGCCACCTCTTGGGGGGGTTCGGATAGCAATCAGCCCCAGCATTTT
CDR3 protein: CATSWGGSDSNQPQHF

D gene: .
J gene: TRBJ2-2
V gene: TRBV28
clone size: few
CDR3 DNA: TGTGCCACCCCGTTCGGAAACACCGGGGAGCTGTTTTTT
CDR3 protein: CATPFGNTGELFF

D gene: TRBD2
J gene: TRBJ2-7
V gene: TRBV28
clone size: many
CDR3 DNA: TGTGCCAGCAGTTTATGGGCGGGAGCTTCCTACGAGCAGTACTTC
CDR3 protein: CASSLWAGASYEQYF

D gene: TRBD2
J gene: TRBJ2-7
V gene: TRBV5-1
clone size: many
CDR3 DNA: TGCGCCAGCAGCTACCGGACTAGCGGGAGGTTACCTACCTACGAGCAGTACTTC
CDR3 protein: CASSYRTSGRLPTYEQYF

D gene: TRBD2
J gene: TRBJ2-3
V gene: TRBV28
clone size: many
CDR3 DNA: TGTGCCAGCAGTTCCCTAGCAGACGGGACTAGCGGGAGGAAAGATACGCAGTATTTT
CDR3 protein: CASSSLADGTSGRKDTQYF

D gene: .
J gene: TRBJ1-2
V gene: TRBV6-1
clone size: few
CDR3 DNA: TGTGCCAGCAGTTTGGAAGGCCCGGGAAGAGGCTACACCTTC
CDR3 protein: CASSLEGPGRGYTF

D gene: .
J gene: TRBJ2-7
V gene: TRBV18
clone size: many
CDR3 DNA: TGTGCCAGCTCAGCTGACAGGAATTCCTACGAGCAGTACTTC
CDR3 protein: CASSADRNSYEQYF

D gene: .
J gene: TRBJ1-1
V gene: TRBV11-2
clone size: .
CDR3 DNA: TGTGCCAGCAGTTTACGGACCCCCCCTGAAGCTTTCTTT
CDR3 protein: CASSLRTPPEAFF

D gene: .
J gene: TRBJ2-7
V gene: TRBV6-5
clone size: .
CDR3 DNA: TGTGCCAGCAGTTACTCCGAGGGGTACGAGCAGTACTTC
CDR3 protein: CASSYSEGYEQYF

D gene: TRBD1
J gene: TRBJ1-3
V gene: TRBV28
clone size: few
CDR3 DNA: TGTGCCAGCAGCGGGGACAGGAGTTCTGGAAACACCATATATTTT
CDR3 protein: CASSGDRSSGNTIYF

D gene: .
J gene: TRBJ1-5
V gene: TRBV28
clone size: many
CDR3 DNA: TGTGCCAGCAGTTTCACAAGCAATCAGCCCCAGCATTTT
CDR3 protein: CASSFTSNQPQHF

D gene: TRBD2
J gene: TRBJ2-3
V gene: TRBV6-1
clone size: many
CDR3 DNA: TGTGCCAGCAGTGAACGGGGGGGGCAGGATACGCAGTATTTT
CDR3 protein: CASSERGGQDTQYF

D gene: .
J gene: TRBJ1-5
V gene: TRBV3-1
clone size: many
CDR3 DNA: TGTGCCAGCAGCCAAGGTCAAACCAATCAGCCCCAGCATTTT
CDR3 protein: CASSQGQTNQPQHF

D gene: TRBD1
J gene: TRBJ1-4
V gene: TRBV3-1
clone size: many
CDR3 DNA: TGTGCCAGCAGCCGGGACAGGATTTATGAAAAACTGTTTTTT
CDR3 protein: CASSRDRIYEKLFF

D gene: .
J gene: TRBJ1-1
V gene: TRBV29-1
clone size: many
CDR3 DNA: TGCAGCGTTGAAGAACAGGAAATCACTGAAGCTTTCTTT
CDR3 protein: CSVEEQEITEAFF

D gene: .
J gene: TRBJ2-1
V gene: TRBV5-1
clone size: .
CDR3 DNA: TGCGCCAGCAGCTTGGACGAAGGACGGGAGAGCTCCTACAATGAGCAGTTCTTC
CDR3 protein: CASSLDEGRESSYNEQFF

D gene: TRBD2
J gene: TRBJ2-5
V gene: TRBV28
clone size: .
CDR3 DNA: TGTGCCAGCAGTTGGGCTCCAGCGGGAGTACCGTGGGAGACCCAGTACTTC
CDR3 protein: CASSWAPAGVPWETQYF

D gene: .
J gene: TRBJ1-6
V gene: TRBV28
clone size: .
CDR3 DNA: TGTGCCAGCAACCCCACAGGGTATAATTCACCCCTCCACTTT
CDR3 protein: CASNPTGYNSPLHF

D gene: .
J gene: TRBJ1-3
V gene: TRBV2
clone size: few
CDR3 DNA: TGTGCCAGCAGTGAAGCGCAGGGGTCGGCCATATATTTT
CDR3 protein: CASSEAQGSAIYF

D gene: TRBD2
J gene: TRBJ2-2
V gene: TRBV9
clone size: many
CDR3 DNA: TGTGCCAGCAGCGCGGGAGGAGGGGATGCCGGGGAGCTGTTTTTT
CDR3 protein: CASSAGGGDAGELFF

D gene: TRBD1
J gene: TRBJ1-5
V gene: TRBV19
clone size: .
CDR3 DNA: TGTGCCAGTAGTACGGGACAGGCCAATCAGCCCCAGCATTTT
CDR3 protein: CASSTGQANQPQHF

D gene: .
J gene: TRBJ2-1
V gene: TRBV6-1
clone size: many
CDR3 DNA: TGTGCCAGCAGTGACGTACCGGGACGGCGGTACAATGAGCAGTTCTTC
CDR3 protein: CASSDVPGRRYNEQFF

D gene: TRBD2
J gene: TRBJ2-3
V gene: TRBV3-1
clone size: .
CDR3 DNA: TGTGCCAGCAGCCTGACTGCTAGCGGGGTCACAGATACGCAGTATTTT
CDR3 protein: CASSLTASGVTDTQYF

D gene: TRBD1
J gene: TRBJ1-1
V gene: TRBV27
clone size: .
CDR3 DNA: TGTGCCAGCAGTTTAACCCGGACAGGGGTGAACACTGAAGCTTTCTTT
CDR3 protein: CASSLTRTGVNTEAFF